The 21 T cell receptor beta chains reported below all come from one sample, sequenced in a study of response to subunit inactivated influenza vaccine. TCRdb analysed the RT-PCR reads with MiXCR anew, one entry per CDR3 protein. The sample gives about 540,000 distinct CDR3 sequences, around 21% of which show up once; 2.5% to 3% is in the top ten. The data also belong to a second study, concerning T cells expressing NK-cell markers. That study adds: The cDNA for TCR beta came from 5'RACE template switching with UMIs.

The input for sequencing was CD4+ T cells sorted from PBMCs, taken less than 13 days after vaccination. These receptors all stem from a man aged 45-65 years who received an inactivated influenza vaccine.

The genes are TRBV10-1 and TRBJ2-2, with a tentative D call TRBD1 (6 bases). V was cut by 8 bases and J by 0 bases, with 10 bases left in between. CDR3 length: 14 residues. Germline V gene lookup returns CDR1 WNHNN and CDR2 SYGVQD (reference sequence). CDR3 in DNA: TGCGCCAGCGCCGGACAGTCGAACACCGGGGAGCTGTTTTTT. Protein product: CASAGQSNTGELFF.

This chain uses TRBV9 with TRBJ2-3, with D perhaps assigned TRBD1 or TRBD2 (5 bases each). The V end lost 4 bases, the J end lost 9 bases, and 15 bases lay between the germline ends. The CDR3 runs to 13 residues. Germline V gene sequence: CDR1 SGDLS, CDR2 YYNGEE. The CDR3 region has the DNA TGTGCCAGCAGCTCCAGTGGGGGAAGGACGCAGTATTTT. Its translation: CASSSSGGRTQYF.

The table lists this clonotype with a few counts. V gene TRBV20-1 combines with J gene TRBJ1-1; D gene uncertain. CDR3 size: 16 residues. CDR1 DFQATT and CDR2 SNEGSKA come from the germline V gene (reference sequence). V lost 3 bases and J 5 bases, leaving 22 bases between the germline ends. The CDR3 region is CSASVKGSRRDTEAFF. In DNA, the CDR3 is TGCAGTGCTAGTGTGAAGGGCTCCAGAAGGGATACTGAAGCTTTCTTT.

The J gene is TRBJ2-2, the V gene TRBV11-3; perhaps TRBD2 as D (5 bases). In germline, CDR1 is SGHNT, CDR2 YENEEA. Trimming left V 8 bases short and J 7 bases short, with 11 bases between. The CDR3 runs 12 residues. As DNA, the CDR3 is TGTGCCAGCTCGACCCGGGACGGGGAGCTGTTTTTT. It is translated as CASSTRDGELFF.

In this sample, this clonotype turned up many times. The chain employs TRBV11-2 and TRBJ1-1; unclear D gene. The CDR3 loop spans 14 amino acids. Trimming took 1 base from V and 8 from J, leaving 14 bases between them. From germline, CDR1 is SGHAT and CDR2 FQNNGV. The CDR3 DNA follows: TGTGCCAGCAGCTTAGCATCGGCAAGGACCGAAGCTTTCTTT. This codes for CASSLASARTEAFF.

The chain employs TRBV20-1 and TRBJ2-7; tentatively, D is TRBD1 (6 bases). CDR3 length: 13 amino acids. V lost 6 bases, J lost 4 bases, and 16 bases lay in between. Germline CDR1 and CDR2: DFQATT and SNEGSKA (reference sequence). The CDR3: CSAIGQNLYEQYF. As DNA, the CDR3 is TGCAGTGCCATAGGACAGAACCTTTACGAGCAGTACTTC.

This clonotype was counted between two and nine times. This sequence joins TRBV6-1 and TRBJ2-2, with 15 positions matching TRBD2. The CDR3 runs to 17 residues. Germline V lookup: CDR1 MNHNS, CDR2 SASEGT. Trimming at V came to 5 bases and at J to 4 bases, leaving 5 bases not matched to a gene. The CDR3 DNA is TGTGCCAGCAGTAGGGGACTAGCGGGGGGATCCACCGGGGAGCTGTTTTTT. It yields the protein CASSRGLAGGSTGELFF.

This clonotype came up a few times. The chain links TRBV12-3 or TRBV12-4 to TRBJ2-3; the D gene is possibly TRBD2 (5 bases). The ends were cut back, 5 bases at V and 1 base at J, with 10 bases in the middle. This CDR3 is 14 amino acids long. CDR3 nucleotide sequence: TGTGCCAGCAGTGTGGACTGGGGCACAGATACGCAGTATTTT. Amino acids: CASSVDWGTDTQYF.

The V gene is TRBV7-2, the J gene TRBJ2-1; D is perhaps TRBD2 (7 bases). V dropped 2 bases and J dropped 12 bases, with 20 bases sitting between them. Germline CDR1 and CDR2: SGHTA and FQGNSA. The CDR3 is made up of 15 amino acids. CDR3 DNA sequence: TGTGCCAGCAGCTTAAATCCTGGAGCGCGGGGGCTGCAGTTCTTC. This sequence encodes CASSLNPGARGLQFF. Variable domain in full (rest from reference TRBV7-2 and TRBJ2-1): GAGVSQSPSNKVTEKGKDVELRCDPISGHTALYWYRQSLGQGLEFLIYFQGNSAPDKSGLPSDRFSAERTGGSVSTLTIQRTQQEDSAVYLCASSLNPGARGLQFFGPGTRLTVL.

In this sample, this clonotype turned up a few times. The J gene is TRBJ2-1, the V gene TRBV11-2, with 8 bases lining up with TRBD2. Germline CDR1 SGHAT, CDR2 FQNNGV. CDR3 length: 14 amino acids. V shed 2 bases and J 7 bases; nucleotides not matched to a gene: 4. The CDR3, as DNA: TGTGCCAGCAGCTTAAGACGGGGGGGGAATGAGCAGTTCTTC. This encodes CASSLRRGGNEQFF.

Only a few counts were recorded for this clonotype. The chain couples TRBV20-1 to TRBJ2-1, with D tentatively TRBD1 or TRBD2 (7 bases each). The CDR3 runs 14 residues. Trimming took 8 bases from V and 5 from J, leaving 19 bases between them. Germline lookup yields CDR1 DFQATT and CDR2 SNEGSKA (reference sequence). The CDR3 protein is CSTLRGGRNNEQFF. The CDR3 DNA reads TGCAGTACCCTCAGGGGGGGCCGCAACAATGAGCAGTTCTTC.

This clonotype showed up just a few times. The gene calls are TRBV5-1 and TRBJ1-4; D ambiguous. Germline V gives CDR1 SGHRS, CDR2 YFSETQ. The CDR3 runs 15 residues. Trimming took off 4 bases at V and 0 bases at J, with 10 bases between the two ends. The chain's CDR3 is CASSPTKATNEKLFF. CDR3 sequence (DNA): TGCGCCAGCAGCCCTACAAAGGCAACTAATGAAAAACTGTTTTTT.

The rearrangement uses TRBV5-6 and TRBJ2-7; TRBD2 aligns across 10 bases. This CDR3 has 16 amino acids. V shed 3 bases and J 5 bases; nucleotides not matched to a gene: 11. From germline, CDR1 is SGHDT and CDR2 YYEEEE. The CDR3 DNA reads TGTGCCAGCAGCTCGACCGGGACTAGCGAGTTACACGAGCAGTACTTC. Translation gives CASSSTGTSELHEQYF.

The rearrangement uses TRBV5-1 and TRBJ2-4; 7 bases are shared with TRBD1. The junction had 12 bases not matched to a gene; V was cut back by 0 bases and J by 0 bases. Germline CDR1 reads SGHRS; CDR2 reads YFSETQ. The CDR3 has 19 amino acids. The CDR3 DNA follows: TGCGCCAGCAGCTTGGCCGACGGGACAGTCCACATAGCCAAAAACATTCAGTACTTC. Translation: CASSLADGTVHIAKNIQYF. The full variable domain, in which reference TRBV5-1 and TRBJ2-4 provide the parts outside the CDR3, is KAGVTQTPRYLIKTRGQQVTLSCSPISGHRSVSWYQQTPGQGLQFLFEYFSETQRNKGNFPGRFSGRQFSNSRSEMNVSTLELGDSALYLCASSLADGTVHIAKNIQYFGAGTRLSVL.

This clonotype was picked up a small number of times. The V call is TRBV11-2, the J call TRBJ2-1, with 8 bases fitting TRBD1. V lost 0 bases and J lost 0; bases outside the gene matches: 10. This CDR3 spans 19 amino acids. Germline CDR1 and CDR2: SGHAT and FQNNGV. DNA of the CDR3: TGTGCCAGCAGCTTAGACGCAGGGGGCCTAAGGAGCTCCTACAATGAGCAGTTCTTC. It encodes CASSLDAGGLRSSYNEQFF.

This clonotype was seen more than once but under ten times. The chain carries TRBV3-1 and TRBJ2-1; TRBD2 matches 8 bases. CDR1 and CDR2 from the germline V gene are LGHDT and YNNKEL (reference sequence). The CDR3 has 16 amino acids. J lost 2 bases, V lost 3 bases, and 6 bases had no gene match. The CDR3 sequence: CASSQVGGGPYNEQFF. The CDR3, as DNA: TGTGCCAGCAGCCAGGTTGGCGGGGGGCCCTACAATGAGCAGTTCTTC.

This clonotype was seen more than once but under ten times. J is TRBJ2-7 and V is TRBV20-1; D tentatively reads TRBD1 or TRBD2 (5 bases each). The V gene's germline CDR1 is DFQATT and CDR2 SNEGSKA (reference sequence). V was pared by 0 bases and J by 4 bases, with 13 bases between. The CDR3 totals 14 residues. CDR3 sequence: CSAREGVLAYEQYF. For the CDR3, the DNA is TGCAGTGCTAGAGAGGGGGTATTGGCTTACGAGCAGTACTTC.

The chain employs TRBV7-2 and TRBJ1-1; D is ambiguous. V was shortened by 7 bases and J by 0 bases, with 12 bases between the two germline ends. The CDR3 runs to 14 residues. Germline CDR1 reads SGHTA; CDR2 reads FQGNSA. The CDR3 nucleotides are TGTGCCAGCACCCAGAGGCCCATGAACACTGAAGCTTTCTTT. This translates into CASTQRPMNTEAFF.

The V and J genes are TRBV3-1 and TRBJ2-7, with 8 bases fitting TRBD2. Germline V gene lookup returns CDR1 LGHDT and CDR2 YNNKEL (reference sequence). The CDR3 sequence is 15 residues long. V was clipped by 1 base and J by 3 bases; unmatched bases: 5. The chain's CDR3 is CASSQGLAGVYEQYF. The DNA for the CDR3 is TGTGCCAGCAGCCAAGGGCTAGCGGGCGTCTACGAGCAGTACTTC.

This clonotype was seen a few times. This chain uses TRBV4-1 with TRBJ2-7; D uncertain. The germline gives CDR1 MGHRA, CDR2 YSYEKL. Trimming pared 0 bases from V and 4 bases from J, leaving 10 bases between. This CDR3 is built from 14 residues. The chain's CDR3 is CASSQETHSYEQYF. CDR3 DNA: TGCGCCAGCAGCCAAGAGACTCATTCTTACGAGCAGTACTTC.

Only a few counts were recorded for this clonotype. The rearrangement joins TRBV4-3 to TRBJ2-3; 8 bases are shared with TRBD1. Germline CDR1 reads LGHNA; CDR2 reads YSLEER. The CDR3 runs 15 residues. J lost 2 bases, V lost 6 bases, and 7 bases had no gene match. Here the CDR3 reads CASSNGQGFTDTQYF. The CDR3 DNA is TGCGCCAGCAGTAATGGACAGGGCTTCACAGATACGCAGTATTTT.